Each of the 12 T cell receptor beta chains below was sequenced from the same sample in a study of human T cells and chemical hapten exposure. TCRdb processed the RACE reads anew with MiXCR; each CDR3 protein has one entry. The sample carries over 65,000 distinct CDR3 sequences, roughly 10% recorded once. The time point here: patch test 3, about 24 weeks after DPC sensitization. The treatment: therapeutic diphenylcyclopropenone sensitization with weekly scalp DPC. The specimen comprised whole blood, sampled in connection with sensitization to the hapten diphenylcyclopropenone (DPC). Every receptor here comes from a woman between 50 and 59 years old with alopecia areata. Some clones in this sample may be carry-over from other donors' samples.

This chain's CDR3 is CASSPTATDTQYF. The CDR3 region has the DNA TGTGCCAGCTCACCTACAGCCACAGATACGCAGTATTTT. The rearrangement uses TRBV18 and TRBJ2-3; D call uncertain. Germline V lookup: CDR1 KGHSH, CDR2 LQKENI. This CDR3 spans 13 amino acids. V lost 3 bases and J 2 bases, leaving 6 bases between the germline ends.

The chain has TRBV7-9 and TRBJ1-4, with 7 bases that match TRBD1. Germline V CDR1 and CDR2: SEHNR, FQNEAQ (reference sequence). V lost 11 bases to trimming and J lost 4 bases; unmatched junction nucleotides: 7. This CDR3 contains 13 residues. The CDR3 region has the DNA TGTGCCGGCTCAGGGGGGAGTAATGAAAAACTGTTTTTT. This encodes CAGSGGSNEKLFF.

This clonotype was counted ten times or more. The V and J genes are TRBV6-5 and TRBJ1-6; 9 positions agree with TRBD1. Germline CDR1 reads MNHEY; CDR2 reads SVGAGI. J gave up 6 bases and V 6 bases, and 0 bases lay outside the gene matches. This CDR3 region has 13 residues. CDR3: CASRGQGNSPLHF. The CDR3, as DNA: TGTGCCAGCAGGGGACAGGGTAATTCACCCCTCCACTTT.

The chain recombines TRBV24-1 with TRBJ2-2; 7 positions agree with TRBD1. With 3 bases clipped from V and 4 bases from J, the junction kept 10 bases outside the gene matches. This CDR3 has 17 amino acids. Per germline, CDR1 KGHDR and CDR2 SFDVKD. This CDR3 reads CATSDRDRALPTGELFF. The CDR3 DNA is TGTGCCACCAGTGATCGCGACAGGGCCCTTCCCACCGGGGAGCTGTTTTTT.

This clonotype was observed a few times. The chain employs TRBV20-1 and TRBJ2-1; 10 bases are a match to TRBD2. Trimming at V came to 3 bases and at J to 7 bases, leaving 12 bases not matched to a gene. Germline assignment: CDR1 DFQATT and CDR2 SNEGSKA (reference sequence). This CDR3 has 16 amino acids. The CDR3 sequence is CSASLRGSGGFNEQFF. Here the CDR3 DNA reads TGCAGTGCTAGCCTCCGAGGTAGCGGGGGGTTTAATGAGCAGTTCTTC.

The rearrangement joins TRBV29-1 to TRBJ1-2; D perhaps matches TRBD1 (5 bases). Trimming pared 7 bases from V and 6 bases from J, leaving 12 bases between. The CDR3 has 11 residues. Germline V lookup: CDR1 SQVTM, CDR2 ANQGSEA. The CDR3 here is CSAREGDGYTF. CDR3 bases: TGCAGCGCTCGGGAAGGGGATGGCTACACCTTC.

Points on this clonotype: The germline gene is not matched at one end of the junction; a read error may be the cause. The V gene is TRBV20-1, the J gene TRBJ2-7; D is unclear. Germline-derived CDR1 and CDR2 are DFQATT and SNEGSKA (reference sequence). The CDR3 sequence is 14 residues long. Here the CDR3 reads CSARSLGLSYEQNF. The CDR3 DNA reads as TGCAGTGCTAGAAGCCTCGGGCTTTCCTACGAGCAGAACTTC.

The table lists this clonotype with many counts. This sequence joins TRBV4-1 and TRBJ2-1; 7 positions agree with TRBD2. CDR3 length: 14 amino acids. Per germline, CDR1 MGHRA and CDR2 YSYEKL. V trimming: 8 bases; J trimming: 3 bases; junction bases outside the gene matches: 7. The CDR3 region is CASDSSGDYNEQFF. The CDR3 nucleotides read TGCGCCAGCGATTCCAGCGGGGACTACAATGAGCAGTTCTTC.

This clonotype has ten or more counts. The rearrangement uses TRBV7-6 and TRBJ2-5; D is unresolved. This CDR3 region has 12 residues. CDR1 is SGHVS, CDR2 FNYEAQ, per germline. The V end lost 2 bases, the J end lost 1 base, and 2 bases lay between the germline ends. This chain's CDR3 is CASSLTQETQYF. The CDR3, as DNA: TGTGCCAGCAGCTTAACCCAAGAGACCCAGTACTTC.

J is TRBJ1-1 and V is TRBV6-2 or TRBV6-3; 9 positions match TRBD1. This CDR3 has 19 amino acids. CDR1 and CDR2 from the germline V gene are MNHEY and SVGEGT. Trimming at V came to 4 bases and at J to 3 bases, leaving 18 bases not matched to a gene. CDR3 region: CASSCHRGRPTPKDTEAFF. Here the CDR3 DNA reads TGTGCCAGCAGTTGCCACAGGGGGCGACCAACTCCGAAGGACACTGAAGCTTTCTTT.

This clonotype was seen many times. V usage is TRBV18 and J usage is TRBJ1-1; D might be TRBD1 (6 bases). CDR1 is KGHSH, CDR2 LQKENI, per germline. Between the trimmed V and J ends, which lost 3 bases and 4 bases, there was a span of 12 bases. The CDR3 has 14 amino acids. The DNA for the CDR3 is TGTGCCAGCTCACCCCCGGGGGGGCTCACTGAAGCTTTCTTT. It yields the protein CASSPPGGLTEAFF. The full variable domain, rest sourced from reference TRBV18 and TRBJ1-1, is NAGVMQNPRHLVRRRGQEARLRCSPMKGHSHVYWYRQLPEEGLKFMVYLQKENIIDESGMPKERFSAEFPKEGPSILRIQQVVRGDSAAYFCASSPPGGLTEAFFGQGTRLTVV.

This clonotype was observed a handful of times. The chain combines TRBV4-2 with TRBJ2-2; possible D gene TRBD1, 5 bases. V shed 1 base and J shed 8 bases, with 11 bases lying between them. The CDR3 consists of 14 residues. Germline CDR1 LGHNA, CDR2 YNFKEQ. CDR3 sequence reads: CASSQGSGIGELFF. CDR3 bases: TGTGCCAGCAGCCAAGGCTCAGGGATAGGGGAGCTGTTTTTT.